These T cell receptor beta chains were read from a single sample in a study of monozygotic twins with inflammatory bowel disease. No DNA is given; TCRdb re-called the 5' RACE reads and lists each CDR3 protein once. The sample table includes roughly 170,000 distinct CDR3 sequences. Input material: blood. These receptors were obtained from a human donor with ulcerative colitis or Crohn's disease, or a healthy co-twin of an affected twin (not recorded which). Both conserved end residues are part of each CDR3.

cdr3_aa	v_call	j_call
CASRATGPTEAFF	TRBV7-2	TRBJ1-1
CASSPPGPAQETQYF	TRBV6-1	TRBJ2-5
CAISESGGTGLSYEQYF	TRBV10-3	TRBJ2-7
CASSLRTSNGNEQFF	TRBV5-1	TRBJ2-1
CASSSGLAGVWNEQFF	TRBV5-1	TRBJ2-1
CASSGGQGFGTEAFF	TRBV5-1	TRBJ1-1
CASSLDRGQGEAFF	TRBV7-2	TRBJ1-1
CATSDGLGTSGRGEQFF	TRBV24-1	TRBJ2-1
CASSEWGGAEQFF	TRBV25-1	TRBJ2-1
CATSPRVFNTGELFF	TRBV15	TRBJ2-2
CASSPLIGGAGETQYF	TRBV5-1	TRBJ2-5
CATSRAGGNEQFF	TRBV24-1	TRBJ2-1
CASSQVRGTGRPFPYGYTF	TRBV14	TRBJ1-2
CASSLGGVQPQHF	TRBV11-2	TRBJ1-5
CASSYGSSEAYEQYF	TRBV6-5	TRBJ2-7
CASSLIVSEQFF	TRBV11-2	TRBJ2-1
CASSQEPRGAAGQFF	TRBV4-1	TRBJ2-1
CASSHTRQGYNSPLHF	TRBV28	TRBJ1-6
CSVWTGHTYEQYF	TRBV29-1	TRBJ2-7
CSARRDSGETQYF	TRBV20-1	TRBJ2-5
CASSWGGLQYGYTF	TRBV5-1	TRBJ1-2
CSAVGGTGNQPQHF	TRBV20-1	TRBJ1-5
CATSDADGSGGGTSTDTQYF	TRBV24-1	TRBJ2-3
CASSLLAGGVNEQFF	TRBV7-2	TRBJ2-1
CASSLQGTNYGYTF	TRBV7-2	TRBJ1-2
CASSGGQNQETQYF	TRBV2	TRBJ2-5
CAISEKVLTYNEQFF	TRBV10-3	TRBJ2-1
CASSLQGLHTGELFF	TRBV27	TRBJ2-2
CASSLLTGNYGYTF	TRBV6-6	TRBJ1-2
CASSPQGATYTEAFF	TRBV7-3	TRBJ1-1
CASAGTAFTDTQYF	TRBV7-9	TRBJ2-3
CASSQDLLGRYYNEQFF	TRBV3-1	TRBJ2-1
CSVISGNYNEQFF	TRBV29-1	TRBJ2-1
CASSYSGQKETQYF	TRBV6-5	TRBJ2-5
CSASRLKFGEQFF	TRBV20-1	TRBJ2-1
CASSSGGEGQETQYF	TRBV7-6	TRBJ2-5
CASSPRDGIEQYF	TRBV5-1	TRBJ2-7
CASSVGTGSADTQYF	TRBV7-9	TRBJ2-3
CASQGGTGWMDEQFF	TRBV7-6	TRBJ2-1
CSARRDNIMNTEAFF	TRBV20-1	TRBJ1-1
CAWSSRGRNQPQHF	TRBV30	TRBJ1-5
CAISLAGAAEAFF	TRBV10-3	TRBJ1-1
CASSTLGSVYNQPQHF	TRBV28	TRBJ1-5
CSADLIQGTEQYF	TRBV20-1	TRBJ2-7
CASSCPGTPQCEQFF	TRBV5-6	TRBJ2-1
CASSPRTGDTGELFF	TRBV5-1	TRBJ2-2
CASSQTGADTQYF	TRBV5-1	TRBJ2-3
CASSESQLFTYNEQFF	TRBV2	TRBJ2-1
CASSEPTETSGKETQYF	TRBV2	TRBJ2-5
CASSFGQNTEAFF	TRBV5-1	TRBJ1-1
CASSSYNGELFF	TRBV7-2	TRBJ2-2
CASSQGLRGSEAFF	TRBV4-1	TRBJ1-1
CSVEDPGAENYGYTF	TRBV29-1	TRBJ1-2
CACGQSVNTEAFF	TRBV5-4	TRBJ1-1
CASSSGGVPLPLHF	TRBV19	TRBJ1-6
CASSAGQGSYEQYF	TRBV18	TRBJ2-7
CASTTQRWGGYNEQFF	TRBV6-1	TRBJ2-1
CSARDTLTGTGENTGELFF	TRBV20-1	TRBJ2-2